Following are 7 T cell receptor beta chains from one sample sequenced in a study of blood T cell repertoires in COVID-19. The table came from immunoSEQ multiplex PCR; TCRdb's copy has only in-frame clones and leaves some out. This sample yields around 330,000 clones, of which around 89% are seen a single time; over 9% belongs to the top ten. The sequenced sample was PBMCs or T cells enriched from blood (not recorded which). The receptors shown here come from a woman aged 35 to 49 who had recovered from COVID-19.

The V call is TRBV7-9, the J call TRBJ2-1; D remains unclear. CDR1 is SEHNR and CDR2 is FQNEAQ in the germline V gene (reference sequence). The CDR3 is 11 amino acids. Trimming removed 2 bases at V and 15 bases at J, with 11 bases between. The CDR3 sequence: CASSLIGYGFF. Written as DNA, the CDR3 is TGTGCCAGCAGCTTAATCGGGTATGGGTTCTTC.

The CDR3 coding sequence is TGTGCCAGCAGCCCGGGGGGCAGCGCGAACACCGGGGAGCTGTTTTTT. Translation gives CASSPGGSANTGELFF. The rearrangement uses TRBV11-2 and TRBJ2-2; weak D call: TRBD2 (7 bases). V was cut by 5 bases and J by 0 bases, with 13 bases left in between. From germline, CDR1 is SGHAT and CDR2 FQNNGV. The CDR3 is made up of 16 amino acids.

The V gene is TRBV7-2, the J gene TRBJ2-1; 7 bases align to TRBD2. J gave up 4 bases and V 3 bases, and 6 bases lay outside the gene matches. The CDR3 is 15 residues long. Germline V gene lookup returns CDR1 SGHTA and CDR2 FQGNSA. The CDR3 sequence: CASSLSSGPYNEQFF. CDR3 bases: TGTGCCAGCAGCTTGAGTAGCGGGCCTTACAATGAGCAGTTCTTC. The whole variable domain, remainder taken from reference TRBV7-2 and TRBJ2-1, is GAGVSQSPSNKVTEKGKDVELRCDPISGHTALYWYRQSLGQGLEFLIYFQGNSAPDKSGLPSDRFSAERTGGSVSTLTIQRTQQEDSAVYLCASSLSSGPYNEQFFGPGTRLTVL.

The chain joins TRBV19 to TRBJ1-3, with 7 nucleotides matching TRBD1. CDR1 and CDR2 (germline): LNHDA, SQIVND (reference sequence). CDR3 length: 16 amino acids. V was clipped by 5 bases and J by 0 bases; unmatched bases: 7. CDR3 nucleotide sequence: TGTGCCAGTAGTTTACCCGGGACAGCCTCTGGAAACACCATATATTTT. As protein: CASSLPGTASGNTIYF.

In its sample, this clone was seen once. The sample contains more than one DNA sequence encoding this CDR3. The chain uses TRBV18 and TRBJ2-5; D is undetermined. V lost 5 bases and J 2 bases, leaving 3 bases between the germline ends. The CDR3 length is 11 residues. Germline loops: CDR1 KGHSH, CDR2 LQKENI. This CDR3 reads CASSSQETQYF. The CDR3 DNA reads TGTGCCAGCTCATCGCAAGAGACCCAGTACTTC.

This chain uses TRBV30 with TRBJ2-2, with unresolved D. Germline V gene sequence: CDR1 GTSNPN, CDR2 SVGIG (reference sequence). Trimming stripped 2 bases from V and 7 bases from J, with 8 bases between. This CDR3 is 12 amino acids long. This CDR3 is CAWSRANGELFF. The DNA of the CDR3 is TGTGCCTGGAGTCGAGCGAACGGGGAGCTGTTTTTT.

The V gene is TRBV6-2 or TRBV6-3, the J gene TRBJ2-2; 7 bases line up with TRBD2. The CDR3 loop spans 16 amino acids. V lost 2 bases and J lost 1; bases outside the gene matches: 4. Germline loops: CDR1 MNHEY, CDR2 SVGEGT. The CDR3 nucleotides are TGTGCCAGCAGTTACACCCGGGGGGAGAACACCGGGGAGCTGTTTTTT. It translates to CASSYTRGENTGELFF.